Listed here are 5 T cell receptor beta chains from one sample, sequenced in a study of human T cells and chemical hapten exposure. Time point of the sample: healthy volunteer bleed at 2 weeks. The template was total RNA from unfractionated whole blood. MiXCR was run by TCRdb on the RACE reads, yielding one entry per CDR3 protein. Here the sample spans some 120,000 distinct CDR3 sequences, approximately 9.1% being singletons. What was sequenced was whole blood. These receptors all stem from a male donor in good health. Some clones in this sample may be carry-over from other donors' samples.

Only a few counts were recorded for this clonotype. The chain uses TRBV27 and TRBJ1-5, with D perhaps matching TRBD1 (6 bases). From germline, CDR1 is MNHEY and CDR2 SMNVEV (reference sequence). Trimming shortened V by 5 bases and J by 1 base, and 12 bases separated the two germline ends. The CDR3 contains 15 residues. Here the CDR3 DNA reads TGTGCCAGCAGTCCCCGGGGGGCCAGCAATCAGCCCCAGCATTTT. This translates into CASSPRGASNQPQHF.

The V and J genes are TRBV20-1 and TRBJ2-1; tentatively, D is TRBD1 (5 bases). The V gene's germline CDR1 is DFQATT and CDR2 SNEGSKA (reference sequence). V lost 2 bases and J 7 bases, leaving 15 bases between the germline ends. CDR3 length: 14 amino acids. The DNA for the CDR3 is TGCAGTGCTAGAAGGCAGGGTGAATCAAATGAGCAGTTCTTC. This encodes CSARRQGESNEQFF.

The sample holds many counts of this clonotype. The J gene is TRBJ2-7, the V gene TRBV18; D gene ambiguous. Germline CDR1 is KGHSH and CDR2 is LQKENI. The CDR3 runs 12 residues. V lost 6 bases and J 2 bases, leaving 8 bases between the germline ends. The CDR3 sequence: CASSYVAYEQYF. The CDR3 DNA reads TGTGCCAGCTCGTACGTAGCCTACGAGCAGTACTTC.

This clonotype was found a few times. The chain combines TRBV5-6 with TRBJ2-4; 7 bases match TRBD1. Germline V gene lookup returns CDR1 SGHDT and CDR2 YYEEEE. The V segment lost 0 bases and the J segment 0 bases; nucleotides outside the gene matches: 9. The length of the CDR3 is 18 residues. The CDR3 region is CASSLVVTGVGAKNIQYF. Written as DNA, the CDR3 is TGTGCCAGCAGCTTGGTTGTCACAGGGGTGGGAGCCAAAAACATTCAGTACTTC.

This clonotype was seen only a few times. The rearrangement links TRBV10-3 to TRBJ1-2; D not resolved. V was shortened by 0 bases and J by 0 bases, with 5 bases between the two germline ends. The CDR3 length is 14 residues. Looked up from germline, CDR1 is ENHRY and CDR2 is SYGVKD. The CDR3 region has the DNA TGTGCCATCAGTGAGTCCCGGACTAACTATGGCTACACCTTC. Its translation: CAISESRTNYGYTF.